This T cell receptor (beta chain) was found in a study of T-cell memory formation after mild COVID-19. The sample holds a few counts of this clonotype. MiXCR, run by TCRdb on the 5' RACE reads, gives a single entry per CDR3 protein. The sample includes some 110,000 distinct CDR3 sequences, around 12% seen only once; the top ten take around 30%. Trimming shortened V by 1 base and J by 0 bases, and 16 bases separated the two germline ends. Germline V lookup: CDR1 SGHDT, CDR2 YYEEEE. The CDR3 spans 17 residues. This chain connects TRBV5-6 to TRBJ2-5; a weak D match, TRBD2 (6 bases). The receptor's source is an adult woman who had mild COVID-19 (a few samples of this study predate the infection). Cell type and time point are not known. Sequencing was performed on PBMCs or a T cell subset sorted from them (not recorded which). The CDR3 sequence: CASSLLQGRGYQETQYF. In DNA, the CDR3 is TGTGCCAGCAGCTTGCTTCAGGGCCGGGGGTACCAAGAGACCCAGTACTTC.